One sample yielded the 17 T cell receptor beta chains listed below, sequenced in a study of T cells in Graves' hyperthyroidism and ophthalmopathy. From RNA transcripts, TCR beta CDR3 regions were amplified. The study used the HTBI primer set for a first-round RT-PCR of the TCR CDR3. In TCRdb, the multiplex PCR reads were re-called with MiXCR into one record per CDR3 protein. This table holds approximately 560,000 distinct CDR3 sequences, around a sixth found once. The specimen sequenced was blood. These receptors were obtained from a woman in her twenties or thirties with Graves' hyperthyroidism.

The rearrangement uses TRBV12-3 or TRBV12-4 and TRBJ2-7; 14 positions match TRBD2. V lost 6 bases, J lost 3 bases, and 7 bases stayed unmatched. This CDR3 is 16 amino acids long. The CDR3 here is CASRRPGTSGGYEQYF. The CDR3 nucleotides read TGTGCCAGCAGACGACCCGGGACTAGCGGGGGCTACGAGCAGTACTTC.

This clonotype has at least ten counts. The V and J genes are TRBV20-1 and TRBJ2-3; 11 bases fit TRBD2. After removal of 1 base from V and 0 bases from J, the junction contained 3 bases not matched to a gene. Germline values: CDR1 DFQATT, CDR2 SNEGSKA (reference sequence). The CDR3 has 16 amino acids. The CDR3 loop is CSARGGLAGSTDTQYF. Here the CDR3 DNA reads TGCAGTGCTAGAGGAGGACTAGCGGGCAGCACAGATACGCAGTATTTT.

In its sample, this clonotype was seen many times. This CDR3 is CASSPTTYEQYF. CDR3 DNA: TGTGCCAGCTCACCAACAACCTACGAGCAGTACTTC. This sequence joins TRBV18 and TRBJ2-7; no reliable D call. The CDR3 is 12 residues long. From germline, CDR1 is KGHSH and CDR2 LQKENI. Between the trimmed V and J ends, which lost 2 bases and 2 bases, there was a span of 4 bases.

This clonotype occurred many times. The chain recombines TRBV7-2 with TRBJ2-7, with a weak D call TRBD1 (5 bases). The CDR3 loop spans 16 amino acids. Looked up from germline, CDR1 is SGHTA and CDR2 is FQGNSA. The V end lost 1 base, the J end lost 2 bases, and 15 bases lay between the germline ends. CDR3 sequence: CASSLVGDLLAYEQYF. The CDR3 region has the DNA TGTGCCAGCAGCTTAGTAGGGGATTTACTCGCCTACGAGCAGTACTTC.

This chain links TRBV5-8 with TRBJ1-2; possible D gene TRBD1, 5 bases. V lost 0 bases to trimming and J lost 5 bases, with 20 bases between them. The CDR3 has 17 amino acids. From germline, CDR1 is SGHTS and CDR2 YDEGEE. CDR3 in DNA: TGTGCCAGCAGCTTGGCCCACGGGATATGGCAGGGTTATGGCTACACCTTC. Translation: CASSLAHGIWQGYGYTF.

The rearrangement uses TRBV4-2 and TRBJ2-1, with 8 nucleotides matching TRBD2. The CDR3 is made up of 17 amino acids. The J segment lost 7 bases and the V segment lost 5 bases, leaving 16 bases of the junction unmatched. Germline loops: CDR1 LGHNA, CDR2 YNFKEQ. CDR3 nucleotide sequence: TGTGCCAGCAGCAATCAGGCGGCGGGGGGCGCGCGGAATGAGCAGTTCTTC. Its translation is CASSNQAAGGARNEQFF.

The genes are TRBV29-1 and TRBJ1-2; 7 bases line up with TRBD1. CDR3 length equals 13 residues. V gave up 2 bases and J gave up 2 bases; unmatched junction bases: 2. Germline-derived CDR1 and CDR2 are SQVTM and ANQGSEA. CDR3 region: CSVEPGGNYGYTF. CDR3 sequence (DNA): TGCAGCGTTGAACCAGGGGGGAACTATGGCTACACCTTC. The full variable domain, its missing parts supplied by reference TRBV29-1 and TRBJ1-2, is SAVISQKPSRDICQRGTSLTIQCQVDSQVTMMFWYRQQPGQSLTLIATANQGSEATYESGFVIDKFPISRPNLTFSTLTVSNMSPEDSSIYLCSVEPGGNYGYTFGSGTRLTVV.

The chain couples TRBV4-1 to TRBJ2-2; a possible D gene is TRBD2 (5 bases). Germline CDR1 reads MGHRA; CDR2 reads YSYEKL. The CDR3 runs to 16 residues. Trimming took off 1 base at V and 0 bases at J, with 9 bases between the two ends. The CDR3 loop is CASSQGFGTNTGELFF. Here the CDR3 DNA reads TGCGCCAGCAGCCAAGGTTTCGGGACGAACACCGGGGAGCTGTTTTTT.

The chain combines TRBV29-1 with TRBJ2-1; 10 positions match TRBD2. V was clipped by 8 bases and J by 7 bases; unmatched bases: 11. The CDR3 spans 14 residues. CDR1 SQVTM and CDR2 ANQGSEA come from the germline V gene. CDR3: CSFCRASGRNEQFF. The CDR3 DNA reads TGCAGCTTCTGTAGGGCTAGCGGGAGAAATGAGCAGTTCTTC.

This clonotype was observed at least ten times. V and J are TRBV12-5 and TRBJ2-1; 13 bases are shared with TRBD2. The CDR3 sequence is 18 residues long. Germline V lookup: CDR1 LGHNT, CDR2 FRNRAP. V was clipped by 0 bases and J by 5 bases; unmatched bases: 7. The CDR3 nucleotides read TGTGCTAGTGGTTTGGTACCGGGACTAGCGGGGCCCCACAATGAGCAGTTCTTC. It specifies CASGLVPGLAGPHNEQFF.

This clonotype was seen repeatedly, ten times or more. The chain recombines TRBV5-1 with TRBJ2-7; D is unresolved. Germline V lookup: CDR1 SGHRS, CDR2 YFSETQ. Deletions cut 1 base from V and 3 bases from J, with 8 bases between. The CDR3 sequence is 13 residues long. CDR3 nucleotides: TGCGCCAGCAGCTTGTCCGCTTACTACGAGCAGTACTTC. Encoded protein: CASSLSAYYEQYF.

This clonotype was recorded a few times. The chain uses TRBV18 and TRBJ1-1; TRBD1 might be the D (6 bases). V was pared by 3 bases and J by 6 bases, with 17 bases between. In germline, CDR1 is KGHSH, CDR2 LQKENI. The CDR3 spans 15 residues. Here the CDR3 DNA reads TGTGCCAGCTCACCGAGGCAGGGGCAGTACTCTGAAGCTTTCTTT. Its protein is CASSPRQGQYSEAFF.

The CDR3 region is CSATPHSYGYTF. DNA for the CDR3: TGCAGTGCTACCCCGCACTCCTATGGCTACACCTTC. The J gene is TRBJ1-2, the V gene TRBV20-1; no clear D gene. Trimming removed 4 bases from V and 4 bases from J, with 10 bases in between. Germline assignment: CDR1 DFQATT and CDR2 SNEGSKA (reference sequence). The CDR3 covers 12 residues.

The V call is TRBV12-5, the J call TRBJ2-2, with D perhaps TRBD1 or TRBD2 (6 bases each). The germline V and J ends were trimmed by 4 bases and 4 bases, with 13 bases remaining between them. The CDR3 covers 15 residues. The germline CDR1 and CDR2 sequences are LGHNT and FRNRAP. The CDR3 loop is CASGSGGISTGELFF. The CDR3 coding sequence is TGTGCTAGTGGTTCCGGGGGCATTAGCACCGGGGAGCTGTTTTTT.

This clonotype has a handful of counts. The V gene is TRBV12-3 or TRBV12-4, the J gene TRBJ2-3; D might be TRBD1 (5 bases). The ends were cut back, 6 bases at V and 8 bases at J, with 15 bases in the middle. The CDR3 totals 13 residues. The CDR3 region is CASSRSGYSTQYF. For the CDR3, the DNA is TGTGCCAGCAGCCGTTCAGGGTATTCTACGCAGTATTTT.

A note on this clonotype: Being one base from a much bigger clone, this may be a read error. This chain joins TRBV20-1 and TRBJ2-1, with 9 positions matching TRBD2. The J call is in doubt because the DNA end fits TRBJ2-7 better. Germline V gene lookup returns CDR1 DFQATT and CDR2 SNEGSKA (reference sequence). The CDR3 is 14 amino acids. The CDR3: CSAWGLAPRNEQYF. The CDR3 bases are TGCAGTGCCTGGGGACTAGCTCCCCGCAATGAGCAGTACTTC.

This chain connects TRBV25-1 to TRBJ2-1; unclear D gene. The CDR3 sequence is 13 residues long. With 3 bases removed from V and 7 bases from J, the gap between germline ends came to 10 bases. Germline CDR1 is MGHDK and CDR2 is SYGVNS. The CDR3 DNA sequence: TGTGCCAGCAGTGAGTCCAGCAGGAATGAGCAGTTCTTC. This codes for CASSESSRNEQFF.